These T cell receptor beta chains were read from a single sample in a study of T cell responses to AZD1222 COVID-19 vaccine. Clones were sequenced by immunoSEQ multiplex PCR, and TCRdb holds only the in-frame ones, with some missing. The sample has about 180,000 clones, 94% seen once. The sample here was peripheral blood, taken 28 days after the second AZD1222 dose. The receptors were gathered from an adult who received the AZD1222 COVID-19 vaccine. CDR3s include the opening cysteine and the closing phenylalanine or tryptophan. The D gene is left open where the match is weak.

v_gene,j_gene,d_gene,CDR3nt,CDR3aa
TRBV5-1,TRBJ2-7,TRBD2,TGCGCCAGCAGACTGCGGCCGGGACTAGATTCCTACGAGCAGTACTTC,CASRLRPGLDSYEQYF
TRBV14,TRBJ2-6,NA,TGTGCCAGCAGCCCCCACGGGGGGGCCAACGTCCTGACTTTC,CASSPHGGANVLTF
TRBV12-3/TRBV12-4,TRBJ2-7,NA,TGTGCCAGCAGTTTTGGTCACGAGCAGTACTTC,CASSFGHEQYF
TRBV2,TRBJ2-3,NA,TGTGCCAGCGTCAGGTCAGATACGCAGTATTTT,CASVRSDTQYF
TRBV7-2,TRBJ1-5,NA,TGTGCCAGCAGCGGGGGATGGGGCAATCAGCCCCAGCATTTT,CASSGGWGNQPQHF
TRBV6-5,TRBJ2-6,NA,TGTGCCAGCAGTTACTCTCCCGCTAGGGCCAACGTCCTGACTTTC,CASSYSPARANVLTF
TRBV27,TRBJ2-2,NA,TGTGCCAGCAGTCCAGGGACGGATTTAACCGGGGAGCTGTTTTTT,CASSPGTDLTGELFF
TRBV6-6,TRBJ1-5,NA,TGTGCCAGCAGTTACCGCCGCGCGGACAATCAGCCCCAGCATTTT,CASSYRRADNQPQHF
TRBV7-8,TRBJ1-5,NA,TGTGCCAGCACCAAGGGGGTTCGGCAGCCCCAGCATTTT,CASTKGVRQPQHF
TRBV12-3/TRBV12-4,TRBJ1-2,NA,TGTGCCAGCAGTTTAGGAACGGGGGGCTACACCTTC,CASSLGTGGYTF
TRBV7-8,TRBJ2-5,TRBD2,TGTGCCAGCAGCCGTCGAAGAGGGACTAGCGGGGGGTGGGAGACCCAGTACTTC,CASSRRRGTSGGWETQYF